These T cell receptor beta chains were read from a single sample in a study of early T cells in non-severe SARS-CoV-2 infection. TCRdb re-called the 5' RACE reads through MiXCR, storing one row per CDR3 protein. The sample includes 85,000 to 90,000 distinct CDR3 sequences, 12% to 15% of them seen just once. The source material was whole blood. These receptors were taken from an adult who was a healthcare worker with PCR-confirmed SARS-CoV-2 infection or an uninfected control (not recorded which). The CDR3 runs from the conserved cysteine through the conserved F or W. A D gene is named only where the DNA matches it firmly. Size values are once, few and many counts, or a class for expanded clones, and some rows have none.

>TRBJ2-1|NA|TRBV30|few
CAWSVIVGGWFF
TGTGCCTGGAGTGTAATTGTAGGCGGATGGTTCTTC
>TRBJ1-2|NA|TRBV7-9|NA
CASSSQGPGYTF
TGTGCCAGCAGCTCCCAGGGACCTGGCTACACCTTC
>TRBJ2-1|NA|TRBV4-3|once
CASSQDPAGAEQFF
TGCGCCAGCAGCCAAGATCCCGCCGGGGCTGAGCAGTTCTTC
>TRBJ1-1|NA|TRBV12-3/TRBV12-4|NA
CASSRPSGPEAFF
TGTGCCAGCAGTCGTCCCTCGGGGCCTGAAGCTTTCTTT
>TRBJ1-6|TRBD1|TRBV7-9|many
CASSTGQGSSPLHF
TGTGCCAGCAGCACGGGACAGGGGAGTTCACCCCTCCACTTT
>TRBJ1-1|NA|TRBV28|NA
CASSLPTGRGTEAFF
TGTGCCAGCAGTCTCCCTACAGGGCGCGGCACTGAAGCTTTCTTT
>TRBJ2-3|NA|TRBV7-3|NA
CASSLDSATDTQYF
TGTGCCAGCAGCTTAGACAGCGCGACAGATACGCAGTATTTT
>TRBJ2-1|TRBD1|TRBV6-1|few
CASSVDRADEQFF
TGTGCCAGCAGTGTGGACAGGGCGGATGAGCAGTTCTTC
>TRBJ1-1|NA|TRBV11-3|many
CASSAVNTEAFF
TGTGCCAGCAGCGCTGTGAACACTGAAGCTTTCTTT
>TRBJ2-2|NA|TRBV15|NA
CATSRSGQGELFF
TGTGCCACCAGCAGATCAGGGCAAGGGGAGCTGTTTTTT
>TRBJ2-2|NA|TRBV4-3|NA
CASSQGVSGELFF
TGCGCCAGCAGCCAGGGGGTCTCCGGGGAGCTGTTTTTT
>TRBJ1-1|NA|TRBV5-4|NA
CASSLEDRMNTEAFF
TGTGCCAGCAGCCTGGAAGACAGGATGAACACTGAAGCTTTCTTT
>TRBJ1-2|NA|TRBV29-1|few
CSVVRPSGYGYTF
TGCAGCGTTGTGAGGCCTTCTGGCTATGGCTACACCTTC
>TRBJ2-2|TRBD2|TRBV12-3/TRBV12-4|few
CASSPRLAGYTGELFF
TGTGCCAGCAGCCCTAGACTAGCGGGGTACACCGGGGAGCTGTTTTTT
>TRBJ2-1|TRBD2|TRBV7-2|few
CASSPIARLAVGRLYNEQFF
TGTGCCAGCAGCCCTATCGCCCGACTAGCGGTTGGCCGGCTTTACAATGAGCAGTTCTTC
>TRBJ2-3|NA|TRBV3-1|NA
CASSRRTQITDTQYF
TGTGCCAGCAGCCGACGGACGCAAATCACAGATACGCAGTATTTT
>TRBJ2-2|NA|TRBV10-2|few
CASREGLVNTGELFF
TGCGCCAGCAGAGAGGGCCTCGTGAACACCGGGGAGCTGTTTTTT
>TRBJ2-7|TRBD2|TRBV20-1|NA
CSASREGMAYEQYF
TGCAGTGCTAGTAGGGAGGGGATGGCCTACGAGCAGTACTTC
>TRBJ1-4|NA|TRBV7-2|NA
CASSLTADNEKLFF
TGTGCCAGCAGCTTAACAGCCGATAATGAAAAACTGTTTTTT
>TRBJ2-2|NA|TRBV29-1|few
CSVGSTGELFF
TGCAGCGTTGGCTCCACCGGGGAGCTGTTTTTT
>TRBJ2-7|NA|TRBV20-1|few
CSATPTGFYEQYF
TGCAGTGCTACCCCCACAGGGTTCTACGAGCAGTACTTC
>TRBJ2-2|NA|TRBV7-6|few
CASSPRLAKNTGELFF
TGTGCCAGCAGCCCGCGGCTAGCGAAGAACACCGGGGAGCTGTTTTTT
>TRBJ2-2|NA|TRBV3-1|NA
CASSQDRGGRWTGELFF
TGTGCCAGCAGCCAAGATCGAGGGGGGCGTTGGACCGGGGAGCTGTTTTTT
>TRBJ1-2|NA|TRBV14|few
CASSQGHYGYTF
TGTGCCAGCAGCCAAGGACATTATGGCTACACCTTC
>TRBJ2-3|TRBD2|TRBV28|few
CASSFQAGGTTDTQYF
TGTGCCAGCAGTTTTCAGGCGGGAGGAACAACAGATACGCAGTATTTT
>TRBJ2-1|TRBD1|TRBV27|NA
CASSRDRESYNEQFF
TGTGCCAGCAGTCGGGACAGGGAGTCCTACAATGAGCAGTTCTTC
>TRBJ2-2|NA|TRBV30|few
CAWAPGPTVWELFF
TGTGCCTGGGCGCCGGGGCCAACGGTGTGGGAGCTGTTTTTT
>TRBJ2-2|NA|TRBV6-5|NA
CASSPPLIYAGELFF
TGTGCCAGCAGCCCGCCCCTTATCTATGCCGGGGAGCTGTTTTTT
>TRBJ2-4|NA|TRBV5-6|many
CASSFRAPGAKNIQYF
TGTGCCAGCAGCTTTAGGGCGCCCGGAGCCAAAAACATTCAGTACTTC
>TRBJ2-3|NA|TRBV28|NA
CASSPPRRDTQYF
TGTGCCAGCAGTCCTCCAAGAAGAGATACGCAGTATTTT
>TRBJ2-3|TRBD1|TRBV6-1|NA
CASSEGTGADTQYF
TGTGCCAGCAGTGAAGGGACAGGGGCAGATACGCAGTATTTT
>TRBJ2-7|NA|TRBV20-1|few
CSATGTNMWYF
TGCAGTGCTACCGGGACAAATATGTGGTACTTC
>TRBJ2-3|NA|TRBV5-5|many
CASTPGEGADTQYF
TGTGCCAGCACACCGGGGGAAGGTGCAGATACGCAGTATTTT
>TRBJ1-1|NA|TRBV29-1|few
CSVGITEAFF
TGCAGCGTTGGTATCACTGAAGCTTTCTTT
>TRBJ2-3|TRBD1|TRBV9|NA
CASRAGTATDTQYF
TGTGCCAGCAGGGCCGGGACAGCCACAGATACGCAGTATTTT
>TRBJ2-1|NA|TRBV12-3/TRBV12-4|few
CASSGGVLYNEQFF
TGTGCCAGCAGTGGTGGGGTCCTCTACAATGAGCAGTTCTTC
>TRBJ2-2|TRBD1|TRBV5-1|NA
CASSLRGQGATGELFF
TGCGCCAGCAGCTTGCGGGGACAGGGAGCAACCGGGGAGCTGTTTTTT
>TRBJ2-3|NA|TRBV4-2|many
CASSQGSSTDTQYF
TGTGCCAGCAGCCAAGGATCTAGCACAGATACGCAGTATTTT
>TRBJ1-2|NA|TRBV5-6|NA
CASSRQRKGYYGYTF
TGTGCCAGCAGCCGCCAGAGAAAGGGGTACTATGGCTACACCTTC
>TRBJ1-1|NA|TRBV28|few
CASSLWRTEAFF
TGTGCCAGCAGTTTATGGCGGACTGAAGCTTTCTTT
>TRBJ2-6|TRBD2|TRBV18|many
CASSPPTSLVGANVLTF
TGTGCCAGCTCACCACCGACTAGCTTGGTCGGGGCCAACGTCCTGACTTTC